A single T cell receptor (beta chain) is shown here with its context. Its target is not known. CDR3 and TCR beta VDJ profiling relied on a genomic DNA template. TCRdb redid the calling of the reads with MiXCR, one entry per CDR3 protein. The table includes about 110,000 distinct CDR3 sequences, 40% to 65% detected once. The data stem from a study of CD8+CD57+ T cells in acquired aplastic anemia. Study results and limitations: Patients and controls shared twenty-nine CD8+ CDR3 sequences, highly expressed in patients.

V lost 4 bases, J lost 3 bases, and 15 bases stayed unmatched. CDR3 length equals 18 residues. Germline V gives CDR1 LGHNA, CDR2 YNFKEQ. The gene calls are TRBV4-2 and TRBJ2-3; TRBD2 aligns across 8 bases. This clonotype originated in a human donor in good health, serving as a control. Sequences were obtained from sorted CD4+, CD8+, or CD8+CD57+ T cells (not recorded which) from PBMCs. The CDR3 here is CASSRTPPGLDDTDTQYF. The DNA of the CDR3 is TGTGCCAGCAGCCGAACACCTCCGGGACTAGATGATACAGATACGCAGTATTTT.